This passage covers 23 T cell receptor beta chains from one sample sequenced in a study of blood T cell repertoires in COVID-19. The table came from immunoSEQ multiplex PCR; TCRdb's copy has only in-frame clones and leaves some out. The sample lists 200,000 to 250,000 clones; 82% were seen once. The sequenced sample consisted of peripheral blood. Every receptor here comes from a woman at least 80 years old with acute or convalescent COVID-19.

This chain joins TRBV11-3 and TRBJ2-1, with D tentatively TRBD1 (6 bases). The CDR3 is 14 amino acids. Deletions cut 6 bases from V and 6 bases from J, with 15 bases between. CDR1 SGHNT and CDR2 YENEEA come from the germline V gene. The CDR3 bases are TGTGCCAGCAGAGAGGGGGTGGCCGGCAATGAGCAGTTCTTC. Its translation: CASREGVAGNEQFF. The full variable domain, in which reference TRBV11-3 and TRBJ2-1 provide the parts outside the CDR3, is EAGVVQSPRYKIIEKKQPVAFWCNPISGHNTLYWYLQNLGQGPELLIRYENEEAVDDSQLPKDRFSAERLKGVDSTLKIQPAELGDSAVYLCASREGVAGNEQFFGPGTRLTVL.

The chain carries TRBV21-1 and TRBJ1-6; the table's TRBD1 call for D was not verified on the DNA. TRBV21-1 is labeled a pseudogene. CDR3 length: 16 amino acids. The CDR3 region is CASSKAGGTGESPLHF. Here the CDR3 DNA reads TGTGCCAGCAGCAAAGCCGGGGGGACAGGGGAGTCACCCCTCCACTTT.

This chain connects TRBV6-5 to TRBJ1-1; TRBD1 is a possible D gene (5 bases). Per the germline V gene, CDR1 is MNHEY and CDR2 is SVGAGI. With 8 bases removed from V and 8 bases from J, the gap between germline ends came to 18 bases. This CDR3 comprises 13 residues. The DNA of the CDR3 is TGTGCCAGCGGCCGGGGCCGGGGAGGAGAAGCTTTCTTT. Its protein is CASGRGRGGEAFF.

The V and J genes are TRBV28 and TRBJ2-1, with D possibly matching TRBD1 (6 bases). CDR3 length equals 13 residues. The germline V gene has CDR1 MDHEN and CDR2 SYDVKM. V was shortened by 3 bases and J by 10 bases, with 13 bases between the two germline ends. This chain's CDR3 is CASSFPSRGEQFF. In nucleotides, the CDR3 is TGTGCCAGCAGTTTTCCTAGCAGGGGAGAGCAGTTCTTC.

About this clone: Different DNA sequences within this sample yield the same CDR3. The rearrangement uses TRBV5-6 and TRBJ1-2; D is unclear. With 0 bases removed from V and 4 bases from J, the gap between germline ends came to 7 bases. The CDR3 runs 13 residues. Per the germline V gene, CDR1 is SGHDT and CDR2 is YYEEEE. CDR3 in amino acids: CASSLGRLYGYTF. CDR3 in DNA: TGTGCCAGCAGCTTGGGCAGACTCTATGGCTACACCTTC.

V is TRBV14 and J is TRBJ1-4; possibly TRBD1 for D (6 bases). This CDR3 comprises 15 residues. V lost 1 base to trimming and J lost 5 bases, with 11 bases between them. From germline, CDR1 is SGHDN and CDR2 FVKESK. As DNA, the CDR3 is TGTGCCAGCAGCCAAGGGCGGACAGTAAATGAAAAACTGTTTTTT. Protein sequence: CASSQGRTVNEKLFF.

The chain couples TRBV18 to TRBJ1-2; 7 bases fit TRBD1. CDR3 length: 14 residues. The V gene end was trimmed by 3 bases and the J gene end by 2 bases; junction bases not matched to a gene: 3. CDR1 is KGHSH, CDR2 LQKENI, per germline. The CDR3 DNA follows: TGTGCCAGCTCACCCGACAGGGAAAACTATGGCTACACCTTC. Its protein product is CASSPDRENYGYTF. Full variable domain (missing parts from reference TRBV18 and TRBJ1-2): NAGVMQNPRHLVRRRGQEARLRCSPMKGHSHVYWYRQLPEEGLKFMVYLQKENIIDESGMPKERFSAEFPKEGPSILRIQQVVRGDSAAYFCASSPDRENYGYTFGSGTRLTVV.

This rearrangement joins TRBV4-1 to TRBJ2-1, with D tentatively TRBD2 (5 bases). Germline V gene lookup returns CDR1 MGHRA and CDR2 YSYEKL. This CDR3 comprises 17 residues. The V end was cut by 1 base, the J end by 0 bases, with 13 bases between. CDR3 coding DNA: TGCGCCAGCAGCCAAGGGTTAGCGTTGAGCTCCTACAATGAGCAGTTCTTC. Translated, it gives CASSQGLALSSYNEQFF.

The chain has TRBV12-3 or TRBV12-4 and TRBJ1-3; D uncertain. Trimming pared 4 bases from V and 4 bases from J, leaving 8 bases between. The CDR3 has 13 residues. CDR3 nucleotide sequence: TGTGCCAGCAGTTATCTTCAGGGAAACACCATATATTTT. Translated, it gives CASSYLQGNTIYF.

The J gene is TRBJ1-2, the V gene TRBV6-5, with D tentatively TRBD1 (6 bases). Trimming took 7 bases from V and 0 from J, leaving 15 bases between them. Germline CDR1 MNHEY, CDR2 SVGAGI. This CDR3 has 15 residues. DNA for the CDR3: TGTGCCAGCACTCTTGACAGGACCACTAACTATGGCTACACCTTC. This codes for CASTLDRTTNYGYTF.

The chain joins TRBV5-1 to TRBJ2-3; the D gene is possibly TRBD2 (5 bases). The CDR3 runs to 18 residues. V was clipped by 0 bases and J by 0 bases, with 17 bases between them. The germline V gene has CDR1 SGHRS and CDR2 YFSETQ. The CDR3 region has the DNA TGCGCCAGCAGCTTGGCCGCCGGAGTGAGGGCTAGCACAGATACGCAGTATTTT. As protein: CASSLAAGVRASTDTQYF.

This clone was counted a few times. This chain connects TRBV10-3 to TRBJ2-2, with 11 bases fitting TRBD2. The CDR3 sequence is 14 residues long. CDR1 and CDR2 (germline): ENHRY, SYGVKD. The ends lost 8 bases at V and 1 base at J; junction bases unmatched: 0. In DNA, the CDR3 is TGTGCCATCGGACTAGCGGGGAACACCGGGGAGCTGTTTTTT. Amino acids: CAIGLAGNTGELFF.

This clone was seen a few times. The rearrangement links TRBV10-3 to TRBJ1-2, with TRBD1 as a possible D gene (5 bases). V was clipped by 2 bases and J by 12 bases, with 13 bases between them. There are 12 residues in the CDR3. CDR1 is ENHRY, CDR2 SYGVKD, per germline. This chain's CDR3 is CAISEAQGRDTF. The CDR3 DNA is TGTGCCATCAGTGAGGCGCAGGGTCGCGACACCTTC.

The CDR3 spells CASSHSGGYTF. In DNA form, the CDR3 reads TGTGCCAGCAGCCACAGTGGGGGCTACACCTTC. The chain is built from TRBV9 and TRBJ1-2; D remains unclear. The V and J ends lost 4 bases and 8 bases respectively, with 9 bases between them. The CDR3 extends over 11 amino acids. Germline V gene data show CDR1 as SGDLS and CDR2 as YYNGEE.

The chain combines TRBV14 with TRBJ2-3; TRBD1 is a possible D gene (6 bases). Trimming removed 1 base from V and 0 bases from J, with 14 bases in between. CDR3 size: 17 residues. Germline loops: CDR1 SGHDN, CDR2 FVKESK. The CDR3 protein is CASSQGLPGASTDTQYF. CDR3 DNA: TGTGCCAGCAGCCAAGGACTCCCAGGGGCCAGCACAGATACGCAGTATTTT. The entire variable domain, with the rest obtained from reference TRBV14 and TRBJ2-3, is as follows: EAGVTQFPSHSVIEKGQTVTLRCDPISGHDNLYWYRRVMGKEIKFLLHFVKESKQDESGMPNNRFLAERTGGTYSTLKVQPAELEDSGVYFCASSQGLPGASTDTQYFGPGTRLTVL.

Only one count was recorded for this clone. The chain employs TRBV6-5 and TRBJ2-7, with 11 bases that match TRBD1. V was pared by 6 bases and J by 4 bases, with 5 bases of the junction left unmatched. The germline CDR1 and CDR2 sequences are MNHEY and SVGAGI. The CDR3 contains 14 residues. CDR3 in amino acids: CASRQDRGRYEQYF. The CDR3 nucleotides read TGTGCCAGCAGACAGGACAGGGGGCGTTACGAGCAGTACTTC.

The V and J genes are TRBV27 and TRBJ1-2, with no clear D. Looked up from germline, CDR1 is MNHEY and CDR2 is SMNVEV (reference sequence). The V end lost 5 bases, the J end lost 1 base, and 11 bases lay between the germline ends. This CDR3 comprises 14 residues. In nucleotides, the CDR3 is TGTGCCAGCAGTCGCGGGCCAGTTAACTATGGCTACACCTTC. This codes for CASSRGPVNYGYTF.

The chain carries TRBV5-1 and TRBJ2-4; D is ambiguous. Trimming stripped 0 bases from V and 1 base from J, with 11 bases between. The CDR3 is made up of 16 amino acids. CDR1 and CDR2 (germline): SGHRS, YFSETQ. The CDR3, as DNA: TGCGCCAGCAGCTTGGGCGGCGTTGGGGCCAAAAACATTCAGTACTTC. Encoded protein: CASSLGGVGAKNIQYF.

The chain has TRBV7-2 and TRBJ1-2; D unclear. V was pared by 1 base and J by 2 bases, with 8 bases between. The V gene's germline CDR1 is SGHTA and CDR2 FQGNSA. The CDR3 runs to 14 residues. The CDR3 loop is CASSLVGLNYGYTF. The DNA for the CDR3 is TGTGCCAGCAGCTTAGTAGGACTGAACTATGGCTACACCTTC.

This clone was recorded only once. In DNA form, the CDR3 reads TGTGCCAGCAGTTTTTGGAGCGGGGGGGGAGGGACCCAGTACTTC. It is translated as CASSFWSGGGGTQYF. V and J are TRBV27 and TRBJ2-5, with TRBD2 matching 10 bases. CDR1 and CDR2 (germline): MNHEY, SMNVEV (reference sequence). V shed 3 bases and J 7 bases; nucleotides not matched to a gene: 8. This CDR3 is built from 15 residues.

The rearrangement uses TRBV18 and TRBJ1-4; 9 bases are a match to TRBD1. Germline assignment: CDR1 KGHSH and CDR2 LQKENI. After removal of 3 bases from V and 7 bases from J, the junction contained 3 bases not matched to a gene. The CDR3 covers 14 residues. CDR3 sequence (DNA): TGTGCCAGCTCACCCACAGGGGGCAGTGAAAAACTGTTTTTT. It is translated as CASSPTGGSEKLFF.

V gene TRBV6-6 combines with J gene TRBJ2-7, with D possibly matching TRBD2 (6 bases). Germline V CDR1 and CDR2: MNHNY, SVGAGI (reference sequence). V gave up 2 bases and J gave up 7 bases, with 18 bases separating them. The CDR3 loop spans 15 amino acids. Here the CDR3 reads CASSYPTMAGREQYF. In DNA, the CDR3 is TGTGCCAGCAGTTACCCCACGATGGCGGGGCGGGAGCAGTACTTC.

The chain is built from TRBV11-3 and TRBJ2-1; 8 nucleotides line up with TRBD1. The germline V gene has CDR1 SGHNT and CDR2 YENEEA. With V trimmed by 4 bases and J by 10 bases, 9 bases remained unmatched. The CDR3 sequence is 14 residues long. CDR3 sequence (DNA): TGTGCCAGCAGCTCCTCGACAGGGGCAGGGGAGCAGTTCTTC. It codes for CASSSSTGAGEQFF.